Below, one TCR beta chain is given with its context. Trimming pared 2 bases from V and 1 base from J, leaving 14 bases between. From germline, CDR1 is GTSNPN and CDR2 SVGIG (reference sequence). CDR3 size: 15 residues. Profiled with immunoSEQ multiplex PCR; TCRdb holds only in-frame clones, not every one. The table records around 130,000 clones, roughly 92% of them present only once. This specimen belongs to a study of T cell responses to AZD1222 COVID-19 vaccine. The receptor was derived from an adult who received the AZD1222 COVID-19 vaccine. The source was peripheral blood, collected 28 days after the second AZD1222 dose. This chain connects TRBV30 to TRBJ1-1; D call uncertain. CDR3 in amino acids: CAWSFGGSPNTEAFF. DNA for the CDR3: TGTGCCTGGAGTTTCGGCGGAAGCCCGAACACTGAAGCTTTCTTT.